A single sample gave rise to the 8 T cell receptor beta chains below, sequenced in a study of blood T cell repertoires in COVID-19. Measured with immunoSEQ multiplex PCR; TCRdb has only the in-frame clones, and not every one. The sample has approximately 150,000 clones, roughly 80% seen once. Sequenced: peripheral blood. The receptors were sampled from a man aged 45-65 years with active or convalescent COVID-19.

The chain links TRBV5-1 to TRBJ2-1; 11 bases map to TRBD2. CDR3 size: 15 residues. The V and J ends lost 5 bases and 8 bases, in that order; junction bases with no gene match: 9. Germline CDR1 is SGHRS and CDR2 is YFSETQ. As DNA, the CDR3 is TGCGCCAGCAGAGTTCTAGCGGGAGGTAGAGATGAGCAGTTCTTC. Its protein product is CASRVLAGGRDEQFF.

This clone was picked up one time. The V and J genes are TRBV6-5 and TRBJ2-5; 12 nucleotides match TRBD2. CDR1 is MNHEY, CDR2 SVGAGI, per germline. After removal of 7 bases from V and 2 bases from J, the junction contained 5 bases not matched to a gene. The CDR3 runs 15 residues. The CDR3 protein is CASTRTSGEQETQYF. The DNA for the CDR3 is TGTGCCAGCACCCGGACTAGCGGGGAGCAAGAGACCCAGTACTTC.

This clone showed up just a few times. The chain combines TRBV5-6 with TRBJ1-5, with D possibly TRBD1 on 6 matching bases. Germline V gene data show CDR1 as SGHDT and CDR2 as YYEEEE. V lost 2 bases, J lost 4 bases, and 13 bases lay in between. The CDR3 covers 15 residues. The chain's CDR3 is CASSLQGRDNQPQHF. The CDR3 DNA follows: TGTGCCAGCAGCTTACAGGGCAGGGATAATCAGCCCCAGCATTTT.

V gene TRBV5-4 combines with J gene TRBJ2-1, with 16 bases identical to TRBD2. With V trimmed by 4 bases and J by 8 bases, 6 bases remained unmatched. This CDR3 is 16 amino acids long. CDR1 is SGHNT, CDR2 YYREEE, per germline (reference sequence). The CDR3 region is CASSAGLAGGTYEQFF. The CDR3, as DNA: TGTGCCAGCAGCGCGGGACTAGCGGGAGGGACCTATGAGCAGTTCTTC. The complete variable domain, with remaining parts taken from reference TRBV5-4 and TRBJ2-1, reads ETGVTQSPTHLIKTRGQQVTLRCSSQSGHNTVSWYQQALGQGPQFIFQYYREEENGRGNFPPRFSGLQFPNYSSELNVNALELDDSALYLCASSAGLAGGTYEQFFGPGTRLTVL.

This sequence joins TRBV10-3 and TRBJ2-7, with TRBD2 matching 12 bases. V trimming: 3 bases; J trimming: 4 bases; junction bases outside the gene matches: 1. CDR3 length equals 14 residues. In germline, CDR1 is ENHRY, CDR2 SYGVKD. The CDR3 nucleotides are TGTGCCATCAGTGAAGGGACTAGCGGGTACGAGCAGTACTTC. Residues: CAISEGTSGYEQYF.

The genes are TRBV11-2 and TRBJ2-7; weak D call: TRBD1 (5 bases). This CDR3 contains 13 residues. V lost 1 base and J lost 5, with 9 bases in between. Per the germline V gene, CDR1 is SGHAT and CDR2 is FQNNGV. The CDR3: CASSLGDSNEQYF. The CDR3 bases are TGTGCCAGCAGCTTAGGAGACAGCAACGAGCAGTACTTC.

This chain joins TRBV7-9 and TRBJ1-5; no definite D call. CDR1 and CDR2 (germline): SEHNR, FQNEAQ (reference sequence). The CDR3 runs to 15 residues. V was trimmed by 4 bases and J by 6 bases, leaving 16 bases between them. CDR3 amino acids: CASSSGGSHGQPQHF. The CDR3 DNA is TGTGCCAGCAGCTCCGGAGGGAGTCATGGTCAGCCCCAGCATTTT.

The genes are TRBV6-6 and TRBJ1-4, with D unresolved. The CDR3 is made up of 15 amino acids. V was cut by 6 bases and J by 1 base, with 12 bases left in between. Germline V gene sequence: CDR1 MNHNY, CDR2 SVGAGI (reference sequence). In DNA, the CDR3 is TGTGCCAGCAGGCCATGGGCGGGAACTAATGAAAAACTGTTTTTT. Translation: CASRPWAGTNEKLFF.